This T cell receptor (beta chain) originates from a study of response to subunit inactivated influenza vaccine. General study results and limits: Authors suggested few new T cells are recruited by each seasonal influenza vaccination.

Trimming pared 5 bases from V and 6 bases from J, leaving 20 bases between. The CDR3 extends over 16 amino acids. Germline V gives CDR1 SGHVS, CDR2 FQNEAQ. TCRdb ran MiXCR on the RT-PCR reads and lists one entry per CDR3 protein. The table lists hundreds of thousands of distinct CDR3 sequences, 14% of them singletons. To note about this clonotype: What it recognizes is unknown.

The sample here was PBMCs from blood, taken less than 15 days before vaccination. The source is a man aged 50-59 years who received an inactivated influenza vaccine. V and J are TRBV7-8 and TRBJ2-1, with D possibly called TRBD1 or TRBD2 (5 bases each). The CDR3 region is CASSLLVGEFGNEQFF. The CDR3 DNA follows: TGTGCCAGCAGCCTCCTAGTGGGGGAATTTGGCAATGAGCAGTTCTTC.